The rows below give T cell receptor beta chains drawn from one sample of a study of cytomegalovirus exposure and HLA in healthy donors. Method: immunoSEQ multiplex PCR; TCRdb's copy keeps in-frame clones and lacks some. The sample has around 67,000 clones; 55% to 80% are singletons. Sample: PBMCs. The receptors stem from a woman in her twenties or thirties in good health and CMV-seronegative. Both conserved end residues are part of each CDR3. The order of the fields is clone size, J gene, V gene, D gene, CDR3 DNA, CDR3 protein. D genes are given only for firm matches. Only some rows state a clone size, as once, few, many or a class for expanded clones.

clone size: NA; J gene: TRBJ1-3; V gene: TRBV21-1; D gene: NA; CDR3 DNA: TGTGCCAGCAGCAGGGACATAATCTGTGGAAACACCATATATTTT; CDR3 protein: CASSRDIICGNTIYF
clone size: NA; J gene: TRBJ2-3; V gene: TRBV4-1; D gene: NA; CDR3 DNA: TGCGCCAGCAGCCAACAAACAGATACGCAGTATTTT; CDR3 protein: CASSQQTDTQYF
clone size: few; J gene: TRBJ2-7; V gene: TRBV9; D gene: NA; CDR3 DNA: TGTGCCAGCAGCGTAGACGGGACTGACTCCTACGAGCAGTACTTC; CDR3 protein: CASSVDGTDSYEQYF
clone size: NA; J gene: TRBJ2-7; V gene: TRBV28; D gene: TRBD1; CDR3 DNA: TGTGCCAGCAGTTTAGGACAGGGCACCTACGAGCAGTACTTC; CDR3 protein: CASSLGQGTYEQYF
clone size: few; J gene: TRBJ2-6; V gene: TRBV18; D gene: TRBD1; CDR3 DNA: TGTGCCAGCTCTCCGAACAGGGGGCGGCTCCTCTCTGGGGCCAACGTCCTGACTTTC; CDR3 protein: CASSPNRGRLLSGANVLTF
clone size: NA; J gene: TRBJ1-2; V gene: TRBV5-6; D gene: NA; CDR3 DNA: TGTGCCAGCAGCATTACAGGAAACTATGGCTACACCTTC; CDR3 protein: CASSITGNYGYTF
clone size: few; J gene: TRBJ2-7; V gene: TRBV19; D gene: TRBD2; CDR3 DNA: TGTGCCAGTAGTTCCGGTCTAGCGGGGGCCCACGAGCAGTACTTC; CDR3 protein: CASSSGLAGAHEQYF
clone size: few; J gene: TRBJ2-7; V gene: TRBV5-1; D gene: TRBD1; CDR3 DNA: TGCGCCAGCAGCTGGACAGGGGGCCACGAGCAGTACTTC; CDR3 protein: CASSWTGGHEQYF
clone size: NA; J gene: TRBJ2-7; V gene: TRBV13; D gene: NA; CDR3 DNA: TGTGCCAGCATCTTCGTATCAGACTCCTACGAGCAGTACTTC; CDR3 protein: CASIFVSDSYEQYF
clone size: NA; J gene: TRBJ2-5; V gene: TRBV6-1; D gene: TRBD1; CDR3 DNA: TGTGCCAGCAAGGTACAGGGGGCCTACGGGCAGTACTTC; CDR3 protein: CASKVQGAYGQYF
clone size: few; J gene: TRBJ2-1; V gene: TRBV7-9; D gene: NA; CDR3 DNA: TGTGCCAGCAGCTTGGCTTTCGCACAAAACAATGAGCAGTTCTTC; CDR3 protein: CASSLAFAQNNEQFF
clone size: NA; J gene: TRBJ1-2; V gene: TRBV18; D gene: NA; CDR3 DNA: TGTGCCAGCTCAGGAGATGCTAACTATGGCTACACCTTC; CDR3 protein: CASSGDANYGYTF
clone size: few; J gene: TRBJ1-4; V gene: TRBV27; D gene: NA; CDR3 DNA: TGTGCCAGCAGTTTCACCCGCGTTAGTGAAAAACTGTTTTTT; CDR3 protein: CASSFTRVSEKLFF
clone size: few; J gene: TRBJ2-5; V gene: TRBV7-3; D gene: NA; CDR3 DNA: TGTGCCAGCAGCCCTAGTGGGGGCCGGGAGACCCAGTACTTC; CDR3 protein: CASSPSGGRETQYF
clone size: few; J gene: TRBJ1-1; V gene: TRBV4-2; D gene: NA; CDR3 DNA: TGTGCCAGCATGGAAGAGAGGGCCGCTGAAGCTTTCTTT; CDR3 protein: CASMEERAAEAFF
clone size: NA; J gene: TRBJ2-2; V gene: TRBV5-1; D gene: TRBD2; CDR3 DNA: TGCGCCAGCAGCTTTGGGACTACCTACACCGGGGAGCTGTTTTTT; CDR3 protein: CASSFGTTYTGELFF
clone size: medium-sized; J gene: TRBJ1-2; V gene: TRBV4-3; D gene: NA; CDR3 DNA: TGCGCCAGCAGCCAAGATTCAGGGGCCGGGTATGGCTACACCTTC; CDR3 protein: CASSQDSGAGYGYTF
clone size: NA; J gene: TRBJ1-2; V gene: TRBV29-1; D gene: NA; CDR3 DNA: TGCAGCGTTGAAGAACGGGGGGCAGGCTATGGCTACACCTTC; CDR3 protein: CSVEERGAGYGYTF
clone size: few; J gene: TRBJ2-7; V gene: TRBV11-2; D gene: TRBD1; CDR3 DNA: TGTGCCAGCAGCCTGGACAGGCTCCTCTCCTACGAGCAGTACTTC; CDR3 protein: CASSLDRLLSYEQYF
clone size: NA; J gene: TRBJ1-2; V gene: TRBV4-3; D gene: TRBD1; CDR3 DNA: TGCGCCAGCAGCCCGGGACAGATTTTCTATGGCTACACCTTC; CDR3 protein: CASSPGQIFYGYTF
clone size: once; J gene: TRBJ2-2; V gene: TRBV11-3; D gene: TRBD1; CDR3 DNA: TGTGCCAGCAGATCCGGGACAGGGGGCGAATCCGGGGAGCTGTTTTTT; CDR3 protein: CASRSGTGGESGELFF
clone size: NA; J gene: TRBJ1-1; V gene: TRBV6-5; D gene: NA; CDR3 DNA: TGTGCCAGCAGTTCAGGGGTAGAGTACACTGAAGCTTTCTTT; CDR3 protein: CASSSGVEYTEAFF
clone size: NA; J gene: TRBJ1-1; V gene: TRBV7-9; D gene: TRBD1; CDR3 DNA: TGTGCCAGCAGCGGGGACGCAGGGGGCACTGAAGCTTTCTTT; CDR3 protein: CASSGDAGGTEAFF
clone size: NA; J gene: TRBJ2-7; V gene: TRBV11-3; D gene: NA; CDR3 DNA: TGTGCCAGCAGCTTATTTCCAGGGTCGGACTACGAGCAGTACTTC; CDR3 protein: CASSLFPGSDYEQYF
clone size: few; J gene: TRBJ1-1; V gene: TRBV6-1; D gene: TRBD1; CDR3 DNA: TGTGCCAGCAGAGGGACAGGATACACTGAAGCTTTCTTT; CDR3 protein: CASRGTGYTEAFF
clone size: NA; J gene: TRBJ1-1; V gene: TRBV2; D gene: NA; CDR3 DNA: TGTGCCAGCTACAGGGTTAGCACTGAAGCTTTCTTT; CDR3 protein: CASYRVSTEAFF
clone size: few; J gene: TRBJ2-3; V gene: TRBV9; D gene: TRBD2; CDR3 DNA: TGTGCCAGCACCCAAGCGGGGGGGTTTACAGATACGCAGTATTTT; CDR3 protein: CASTQAGGFTDTQYF
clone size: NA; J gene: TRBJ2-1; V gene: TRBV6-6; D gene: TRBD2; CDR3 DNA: TGTGCCAGCAGTTATCGGGGGGGTACCTACAATGAGCAGTTCTTC; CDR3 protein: CASSYRGGTYNEQFF
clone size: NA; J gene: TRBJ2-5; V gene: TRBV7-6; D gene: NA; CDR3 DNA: TGTGCCAGCAGCCGGCGCGGAGATTTCCAAGAGACCCAGTACTTC; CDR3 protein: CASSRRGDFQETQYF
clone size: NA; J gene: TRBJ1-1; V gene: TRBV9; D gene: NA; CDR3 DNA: TGTGCCAGCAGCGCCGGGGGAGGGCCTAGCTATCCGGCTTTCTTT; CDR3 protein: CASSAGGGPSYPAFF
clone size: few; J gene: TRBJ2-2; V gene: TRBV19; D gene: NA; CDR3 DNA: TGTGCCAGTAGTATGCAGGTGGTGGACACCGGGGAGCTGTTTTTT; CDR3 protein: CASSMQVVDTGELFF
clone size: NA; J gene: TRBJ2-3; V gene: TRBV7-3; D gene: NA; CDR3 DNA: TGTGCCAGCAGCTTATCGGATACGCAGTATTTT; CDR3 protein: CASSLSDTQYF
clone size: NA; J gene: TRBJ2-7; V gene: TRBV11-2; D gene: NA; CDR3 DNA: TGTGCCAGCAGCTTAGAGGGGGGTAGAGGCTCCTACGAGCAGTACTTC; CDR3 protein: CASSLEGGRGSYEQYF
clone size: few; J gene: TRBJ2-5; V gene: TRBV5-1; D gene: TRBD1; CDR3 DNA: TGCGCCAGCAGCTCCGGGACAGGGAGTTCGGAGACCCAGTACTTC; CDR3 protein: CASSSGTGSSETQYF
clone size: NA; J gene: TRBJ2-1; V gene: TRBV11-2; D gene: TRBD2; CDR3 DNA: TGTGCCAGCAGCTTAGTACTAGCGGGGGCCAATGAGCAGTTCTTC; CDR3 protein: CASSLVLAGANEQFF
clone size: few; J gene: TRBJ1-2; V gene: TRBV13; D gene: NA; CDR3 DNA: TGTGCCAGCAGTTATACAGGGTGGGGCTACACCTTC; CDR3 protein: CASSYTGWGYTF
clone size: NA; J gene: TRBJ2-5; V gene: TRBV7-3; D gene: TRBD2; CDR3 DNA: TGTGCCAGCAGCTCTTTCCGACTAGCAGTATCCCAAGAGACCCAGTACTTC; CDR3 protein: CASSSFRLAVSQETQYF
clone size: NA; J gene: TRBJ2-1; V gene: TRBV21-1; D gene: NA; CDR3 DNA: TGTGCCAGCAGCGGAGACCGACTAGCGGGGGTCAATGAGCAGTTCTTC; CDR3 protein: CASSGDRLAGVNEQFF
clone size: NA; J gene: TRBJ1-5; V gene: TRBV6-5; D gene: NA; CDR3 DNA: TGTGCCAGCATAGGGGTCCAGCCCCAGCATTTT; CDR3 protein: CASIGVQPQHF
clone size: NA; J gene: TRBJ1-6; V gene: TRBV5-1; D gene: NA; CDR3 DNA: TGCGCCAGCAGCTCTCGTACAGGATCGAATTCACCCCTCCACTTT; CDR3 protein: CASSSRTGSNSPLHF
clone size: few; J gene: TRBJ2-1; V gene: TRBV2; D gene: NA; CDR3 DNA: TGTGCCAGCAGTGGGTCTGGGTGGTCGGGTGAGCAGTTCTTC; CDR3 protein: CASSGSGWSGEQFF
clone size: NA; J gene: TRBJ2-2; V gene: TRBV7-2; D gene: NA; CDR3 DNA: TGTGCCAGCGGACCAGGGTTTTCCACCGGGGAGCTGTTTTTT; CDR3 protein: CASGPGFSTGELFF
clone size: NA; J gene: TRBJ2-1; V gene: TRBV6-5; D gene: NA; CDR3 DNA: TGTGCCAGCAGTTACCCTAGTGGACAGAGCCATGAGCAGTTCTTC; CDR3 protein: CASSYPSGQSHEQFF
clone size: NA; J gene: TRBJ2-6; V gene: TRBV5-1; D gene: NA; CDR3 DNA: TGCGCCAGCAGGGGGGGGCCTAGCGGTTACGGGGCCAACGTCCTGACTTTC; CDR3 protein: CASRGGPSGYGANVLTF
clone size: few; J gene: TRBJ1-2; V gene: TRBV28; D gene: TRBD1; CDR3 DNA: TGTGCCAGCACCCCCCCCGGGACAGGGGGCCTGGGGCATGGCTACACCTTC; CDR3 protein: CASTPPGTGGLGHGYTF
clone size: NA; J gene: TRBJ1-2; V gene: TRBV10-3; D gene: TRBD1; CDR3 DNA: TGTGCCATCAGTGAGTCAAGCGGACAGGCGTCTGGCTACACCTTC; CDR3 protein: CAISESSGQASGYTF